The present TCR beta chain was sequenced within a study of identical twins. Whole-study findings and limits: Models came in too low on out-of-frame TCR alpha sharing in monozygotic twins. Donors were not followed over many years; analysis was cross-sectional.

TCRdb re-called the 5' RACE reads with MiXCR, one entry per CDR3 protein. The repertoire has some 570,000 distinct CDR3 sequences, around 24% of them found once; the top ten carry approximately 0.52%. After removal of 6 bases from V and 7 bases from J, the junction contained 10 bases not matched to a gene. The CDR3 covers 14 residues. A remark on this clonotype: What it binds is unknown.

These same data were also listed under a study on yellow fever vaccine responses in identical twins.

This chain connects TRBV12-3 or TRBV12-4 to TRBJ2-5, with 8 bases that match TRBD2. The sequenced material came from CD4+ T cells sorted from blood. The sequence was collected from a woman aged 18-29 years in good health. CDR3 loop: CASSGGGLRGTQYF. In DNA form, the CDR3 reads TGTGCCAGCAGCGGGGGGGGCCTAAGGGGGACCCAGTACTTC.